The source of this T cell receptor (beta chain) is a study of cytomegalovirus exposure and HLA in healthy donors. The PCR ran on 60 Vbeta and 13 Jbeta primers. Assay used: immunoSEQ multiplex PCR; TCRdb lists only in-frame clones, some missing. The sample lists about 140,000 clones, about two thirds occurring once. This TCR was sampled from a man aged 45-60 years in good health and CMV-seropositive. The sample consisted of PBMCs.

The CDR3, as DNA: TGTGCCAGCAGCCCGGGGTACTACAATGAGCAGTTCTTC. Protein: CASSPGYYNEQFF. The V gene is TRBV5-6, the J gene TRBJ2-1; D possibly corresponds to TRBD2 (5 bases). The length of the CDR3 is 13 residues. The V end was cut by 4 bases, the J end by 3 bases, with 8 bases between. Germline loops: CDR1 SGHDT, CDR2 YYEEEE.